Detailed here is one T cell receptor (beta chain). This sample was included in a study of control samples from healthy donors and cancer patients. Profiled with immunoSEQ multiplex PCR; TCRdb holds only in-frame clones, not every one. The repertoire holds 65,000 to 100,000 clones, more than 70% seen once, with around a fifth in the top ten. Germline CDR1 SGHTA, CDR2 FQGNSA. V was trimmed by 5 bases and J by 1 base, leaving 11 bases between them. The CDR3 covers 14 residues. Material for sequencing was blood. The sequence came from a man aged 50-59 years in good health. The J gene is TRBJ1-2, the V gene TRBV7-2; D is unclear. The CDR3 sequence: CASSPQTLNYGYTF. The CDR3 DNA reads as TGTGCCAGCAGCCCACAGACCCTTAACTATGGCTACACCTTC. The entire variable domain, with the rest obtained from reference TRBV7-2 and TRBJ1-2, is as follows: GAGVSQSPSNKVTEKGKDVELRCDPISGHTALYWYRQSLGQGLEFLIYFQGNSAPDKSGLPSDRFSAERTGGSVSTLTIQRTQQEDSAVYLCASSPQTLNYGYTFGSGTRLTVV.